Ten or more counts support the clone carrying this TCR beta chain. The entry originates in a study of T cells in Graves' hyperthyroidism and ophthalmopathy. The CDR3 regions of TCR beta were amplified from RNA transcripts. The primer set for the first-round RT-PCR of the TCR CDR3 was HTBI. TCRdb passed the multiplex PCR reads through MiXCR, listing each CDR3 protein once. Counted here are about 270,000 distinct CDR3 sequences, roughly a quarter occurring once; the ten biggest clones make up approximately 35%. Germline trimming cut 0 bases from V and 10 bases from J; bases unmatched to any gene: 2. CDR3 length: 12 amino acids. Germline V gene sequence: CDR1 SGHRS, CDR2 YFSETQ.

Sequencing input: blood. The chain carries TRBV5-1 and TRBJ2-7; 9 bases line up with TRBD1. The TCR comes from a woman aged 40 to 50 with Graves' ophthalmopathy. This CDR3 reads CASSLDRGPQYF. DNA for the CDR3: TGCGCCAGCAGCTTGGACAGGGGGCCCCAGTACTTC. The complete variable domain, with remaining parts taken from reference TRBV5-1 and TRBJ2-7, reads KAGVTQTPRYLIKTRGQQVTLSCSPISGHRSVSWYQQTPGQGLQFLFEYFSETQRNKGNFPGRFSGRQFSNSRSEMNVSTLELGDSALYLCASSLDRGPQYFGPGTRLTVT.